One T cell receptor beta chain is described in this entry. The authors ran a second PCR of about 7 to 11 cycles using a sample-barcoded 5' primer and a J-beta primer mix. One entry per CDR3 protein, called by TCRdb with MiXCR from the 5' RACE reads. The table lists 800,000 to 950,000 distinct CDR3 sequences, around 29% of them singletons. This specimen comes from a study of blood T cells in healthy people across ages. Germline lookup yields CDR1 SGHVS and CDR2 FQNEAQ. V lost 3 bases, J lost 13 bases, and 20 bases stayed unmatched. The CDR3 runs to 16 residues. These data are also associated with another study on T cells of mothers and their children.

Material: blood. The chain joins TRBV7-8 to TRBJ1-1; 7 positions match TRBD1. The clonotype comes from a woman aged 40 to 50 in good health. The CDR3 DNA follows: TGTGCCAGCAGCTTCCTCAGCCGGTCTGGAACAGGGGAGGGTTTCTTT. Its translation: CASSFLSRSGTGEGFF.